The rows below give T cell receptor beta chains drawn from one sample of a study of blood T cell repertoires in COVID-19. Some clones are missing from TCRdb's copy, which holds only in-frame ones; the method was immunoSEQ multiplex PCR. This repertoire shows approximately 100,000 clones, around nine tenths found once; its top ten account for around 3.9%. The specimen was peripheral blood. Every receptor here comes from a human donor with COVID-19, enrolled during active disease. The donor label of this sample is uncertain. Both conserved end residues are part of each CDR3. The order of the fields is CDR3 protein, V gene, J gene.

cdr3_aa: CASSAKTGGRTDTQYF
v_call: TRBV9
j_call: TRBJ2-3

cdr3_aa: CASSGVAAPRAGNTIYF
v_call: TRBV2
j_call: TRBJ1-3

cdr3_aa: CASSPQDRDSNQPQHF
v_call: TRBV19
j_call: TRBJ1-5

cdr3_aa: CASSDILLAGTGELFF
v_call: TRBV11-1
j_call: TRBJ2-2

cdr3_aa: CASSLEGDQPQHF
v_call: TRBV11-3
j_call: TRBJ1-5

cdr3_aa: CASSQGYWAPPEYGYTF
v_call: TRBV3-1/TRBV3-2
j_call: TRBJ1-2

cdr3_aa: CASSRAGAYNEQFF
v_call: TRBV7-9
j_call: TRBJ2-1

cdr3_aa: CASSLRARPGTGELFF
v_call: TRBV7-3
j_call: TRBJ2-2

cdr3_aa: CASSSLFGTEAFF
v_call: TRBV11-2
j_call: TRBJ1-1

cdr3_aa: CASSLGQGQGTEAFF
v_call: TRBV11-3
j_call: TRBJ1-1

cdr3_aa: CAWSPPSDSDDQPQHF
v_call: TRBV30
j_call: TRBJ1-5

cdr3_aa: CATSPKSLPGGPYNEQFF
v_call: TRBV19
j_call: TRBJ2-1

cdr3_aa: CASSRQGPTYEQYF
v_call: TRBV2
j_call: TRBJ2-7

cdr3_aa: CASSFQGVDQPQHF
v_call: TRBV5-4
j_call: TRBJ1-5

cdr3_aa: CASSPRTGADQPQHF
v_call: TRBV27
j_call: TRBJ1-5

cdr3_aa: CASSFVGWSGGRLSRQETQYF
v_call: TRBV12-1
j_call: TRBJ2-5

cdr3_aa: CASSVLAGGLNTGELFF
v_call: TRBV2
j_call: TRBJ2-2

cdr3_aa: CASSYQGTVNTEAFF
v_call: TRBV7-2
j_call: TRBJ1-1

cdr3_aa: CASSQTTYSGNTIYF
v_call: TRBV6-5
j_call: TRBJ1-3

cdr3_aa: CSVRKESFNEKLFF
v_call: TRBV29-1
j_call: TRBJ1-4

cdr3_aa: CASRGGISTDTQYF
v_call: TRBV7-9
j_call: TRBJ2-3

cdr3_aa: CASSFTGETYEQYF
v_call: TRBV5-1
j_call: TRBJ2-7

cdr3_aa: CASGLASTSGTDTQYF
v_call: TRBV12-5
j_call: TRBJ2-3

cdr3_aa: CASSLGHSNTEAFF
v_call: TRBV5-1
j_call: TRBJ1-1

cdr3_aa: CASTLQGSPLDTQYF
v_call: TRBV19
j_call: TRBJ2-3

cdr3_aa: CASSSKRQGAHWRADTQYF
v_call: TRBV5-4
j_call: TRBJ2-3

cdr3_aa: CASSLPGAGHYGYTF
v_call: TRBV28
j_call: TRBJ1-2

cdr3_aa: CASSQEYRTSPPGEQYF
v_call: TRBV4-1
j_call: TRBJ2-7

cdr3_aa: CASGGGRAGNTEAFF
v_call: TRBV2
j_call: TRBJ1-1

cdr3_aa: CASSVRQGGRRNQPQHF
v_call: TRBV7-2
j_call: TRBJ1-5

cdr3_aa: CASSSPGTPRYF
v_call: TRBV11-3
j_call: TRBJ2-3

cdr3_aa: CASSDRGSLYEQYF
v_call: TRBV5-4
j_call: TRBJ2-7